The text below deals with one TCR beta chain. Its antigen is not identified. These data originate in a study of blood T cells in healthy people across ages. This CDR3 spans 16 amino acids. V dropped 4 bases and J dropped 3; count of bases not matched to a gene: 11. CDR1 SQVTM and CDR2 ANQGSEA come from the germline V gene. General observations from the study: More naive CD4+ cells and higher diversity marked long-lived donors relative to aged donors.

A second roughly 7 to 11 cycle PCR used barcoded and J-beta primers. Every cDNA molecule carried a tag from a template-switch adaptor bearing 12 random nucleotides. Researchers report that each sample yielded at least 3 million CDR3-containing paired-end reads. TCRdb re-derived calls from the 5' RACE reads in MiXCR, one entry per CDR3 protein. Of more than 900,000 distinct CDR3 sequences listed, roughly a quarter are singletons. The data also belong to a second study, concerning T cells of mothers and their children. As reported in that work: Donors comprised a few healthy Caucasian mothers plus their six children.

This TCR came from a girl aged 2-15 years in good health. Source material: blood. The chain couples TRBV29-1 to TRBJ2-1; 8 bases align to TRBD2. CDR3 loop: CSVGSTGGALYNEQFF. DNA for the CDR3: TGCAGCGTTGGATCGACGGGGGGGGCCCTCTACAATGAGCAGTTCTTC.